This T cell receptor beta chain was observed in a study of T cells in Graves' hyperthyroidism and ophthalmopathy. Study-level points and caveats: Blood also showed most of the thyroid clonotypes that were expanded above 0.001.

This clonotype has only a few counts. The antigen remains undetermined. The CDR3 sequence is 13 residues long. The germline CDR1 and CDR2 sequences are DFQATT and SNEGSKA (reference sequence). Trimming shortened V by 5 bases and J by 0 bases, and 10 bases separated the two germline ends. TCR beta CDR3 regions were amplified from RNA transcripts. The TCR CDR3 was amplified in a first-round RT-PCR using the HTBI primer set. TCRdb reprocessed the multiplex PCR reads via MiXCR and lists one record per CDR3 protein. The repertoire has 500,000 to 750,000 distinct CDR3 sequences, around 16% of them found once; the top ten carry 6.5% to 8%.

This chain joins TRBV20-1 and TRBJ1-2; D remains ambiguous. The clonotype originates from a woman aged 25 to 39 with Graves' hyperthyroidism. The specimen sequenced was blood. This CDR3 reads CSAWTETNYGYTF. In nucleotides, the CDR3 is TGCAGTGCTTGGACCGAAACTAACTATGGCTACACCTTC.